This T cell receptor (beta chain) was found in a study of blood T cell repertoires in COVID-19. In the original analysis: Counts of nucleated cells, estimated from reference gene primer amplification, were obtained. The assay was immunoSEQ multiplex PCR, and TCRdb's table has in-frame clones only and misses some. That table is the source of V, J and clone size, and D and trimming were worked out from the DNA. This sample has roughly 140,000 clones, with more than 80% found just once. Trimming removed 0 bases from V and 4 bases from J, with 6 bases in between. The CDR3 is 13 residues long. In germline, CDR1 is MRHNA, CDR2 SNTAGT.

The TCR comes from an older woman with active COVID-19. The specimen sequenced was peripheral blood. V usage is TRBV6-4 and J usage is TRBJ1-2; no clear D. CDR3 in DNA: TGTGCCAGCAGTGACTCGGGCAGCTATGGCTACACCTTC. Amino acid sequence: CASSDSGSYGYTF.